The present T cell receptor beta chain was sequenced within a study of blood T cell repertoires in COVID-19. About the research overall: Samples of COVID-19 (acute and convalescent) were obtained from the United States, Italy and Spain. Sources were T cells, B-cell-depleted T cells, or PBMCs; the material itself was cDNA or gDNA.

This clone has just a few counts. Authors' analysis steps: Cell counts per sample came from amplifying reference gene primers. Produced via immunoSEQ multiplex PCR; TCRdb's table is partial and in-frame only. V and J calls and clone size are those listed in that table; D and trimming were worked out from the DNA. The table shows 250,000 to 300,000 clones, with 81% occurring only once. Looked up from germline, CDR1 is SQVTM and CDR2 is ANQGSEA. The CDR3 has 12 amino acids. The J segment lost 4 bases and the V segment lost 7 bases, leaving 3 bases of the junction unmatched. The V gene is TRBV29-1, the J gene TRBJ1-1; 10 nucleotides agree with TRBD1. Sequenced material: peripheral blood. The sequence was collected from a woman in her fifties or sixties with active or convalescent COVID-19. CDR3 in amino acids: CSGRTGGTEAFF. For the CDR3, the DNA is TGCAGCGGCCGGACAGGGGGCACTGAAGCTTTCTTT.